This T cell receptor (beta chain) is drawn from a study of blood T cell repertoires in COVID-19. Study as a whole: T cells, B-cell-depleted T cells, or PBMCs supplied cDNA or gDNA.

This CDR3 contains 13 residues. V was pared by 3 bases and J by 2 bases, with 8 bases between. Sequencing was performed with immunoSEQ multiplex PCR; in TCRdb, only in-frame clones are kept and a portion is missing. The sample records about 58,000 clones, around nine tenths being singletons. The clonotype was recovered from a woman in her fifties or sixties with active or convalescent COVID-19. The rearrangement uses TRBV12-3 or TRBV12-4 and TRBJ2-7; tentatively, D is TRBD1 (5 bases). Sample: peripheral blood. The chain's CDR3 is CASSFQGTYEQYF. The CDR3 bases are TGTGCCAGCAGTTTCCAGGGAACCTACGAGCAGTACTTC.